This T cell receptor (beta chain) stems from a study of blood T cells in healthy people across ages. A sample-barcoded 5' primer and a J-beta primer mix were used in a second PCR of roughly 7 to 12 cycles. TCRdb reprocessed the 5' RACE reads via MiXCR and lists one record per CDR3 protein. The table includes around 400,000 distinct CDR3 sequences, 50% to 60% detected once. The CDR3 is 17 residues long. Germline V CDR1 and CDR2: SGHTS, YDEGEE. V was clipped by 1 base and J by 1 base, with 17 bases between them. Study findings and constraints: PBMCs left unsorted prevented a conclusive naive versus antigen-experienced comparison.

A note on this clonotype: What it binds is unknown.

This receptor was taken from a man aged 55 to 69 in good health. V usage is TRBV5-8 and J usage is TRBJ1-1; D may be TRBD1 (6 bases). The sample comprised blood. The CDR3 nucleotides are TGTGCCAGCAGCTTGTTGGGGGACACCCCTACGAACACTGAAGCTTTCTTT. Encoded protein: CASSLLGDTPTNTEAFF.